This is a list of T cell receptor beta chains from one sample in a study of T-cell reconstitution after alpha-beta-depleted transplantation in children. From the PCR reads, TCRdb called clonotypes with MiXCR, one entry per CDR3 protein. Seen here are 250,000 to 350,000 distinct CDR3 sequences, more than 8% observed once, and the top ten hold roughly a tenth. Sequenced here: PBMCs from the stem cell graft donor, sampled from the stem cell graft. These receptors originate from a human donor who donated a stem cell graft to a child with SCID. Each CDR3 is given with its conserved first and last residue. The order of the fields is J gene, clone size, D gene, V gene, CDR3 DNA, CDR3 protein. A D gene is named only where the DNA matches it firmly. The size entry is marked missing in some rows and otherwise reads once, few, many or a size class.

J gene: TRBJ2-5
clone size: many
D gene: .
V gene: TRBV7-7
CDR3 DNA: TGTGCTAGCAGCTCTAACCTAGGACAAGAGACCCAGTACTTC
CDR3 protein: CASSSNLGQETQYF

J gene: TRBJ2-3
clone size: many
D gene: .
V gene: TRBV2
CDR3 DNA: TGTGCCAGCAGTGAGATGGGTGGGGGAGGCTCAGATACGCAGTATTTT
CDR3 protein: CASSEMGGGGSDTQYF

J gene: TRBJ2-5
clone size: few
D gene: .
V gene: TRBV18
CDR3 DNA: TGTGCCAGCTCACCACCCTCACAGGGGAGGGGAGAGACCCAGTACTTC
CDR3 protein: CASSPPSQGRGETQYF

J gene: TRBJ2-1
clone size: many
D gene: TRBD2
V gene: TRBV20-1
CDR3 DNA: TGCAGTGCTCCGACTAGCGGGGGGGAATCCTACAATGAGCAGTTCTTC
CDR3 protein: CSAPTSGGESYNEQFF

J gene: TRBJ2-1
clone size: .
D gene: TRBD2
V gene: TRBV5-1
CDR3 DNA: TGCGCCAGCAGCACAGAGCGGGGGGGTGTGGATGAGCAGTTCTTC
CDR3 protein: CASSTERGGVDEQFF

J gene: TRBJ2-2
clone size: few
D gene: TRBD1
V gene: TRBV12-3/TRBV12-4
CDR3 DNA: TGTGCCAGCAGTCCCAACAGGGGTTGGGACACCGGGGAGCTGTTTTTT
CDR3 protein: CASSPNRGWDTGELFF

J gene: TRBJ1-6
clone size: many
D gene: .
V gene: TRBV5-6
CDR3 DNA: TGTGCCAGCAGCGGCAAGGGGGATAATTCACCCCTCCACTTT
CDR3 protein: CASSGKGDNSPLHF

J gene: TRBJ2-5
clone size: few
D gene: .
V gene: TRBV5-1
CDR3 DNA: TGCGCCAGCAGCCGGGGCCAGACAAACCTTCAAGAGACCCAGTACTTC
CDR3 protein: CASSRGQTNLQETQYF

J gene: TRBJ2-7
clone size: .
D gene: .
V gene: TRBV12-3/TRBV12-4
CDR3 DNA: TGTGCCAGCAGTTTATACCGAACCTACGAGCAGTACTTC
CDR3 protein: CASSLYRTYEQYF

J gene: TRBJ2-7
clone size: few
D gene: .
V gene: TRBV20-1
CDR3 DNA: TGCAGTGCTAGAGATCGGGTGGGACACCAACTTTACGAGCAGTACTTC
CDR3 protein: CSARDRVGHQLYEQYF

J gene: TRBJ1-1
clone size: .
D gene: .
V gene: TRBV5-5
CDR3 DNA: TGTGCCAGCAGACCATACACCGACAGCCCTGAAGCTTTCTTT
CDR3 protein: CASRPYTDSPEAFF

J gene: TRBJ1-1
clone size: many
D gene: .
V gene: TRBV4-2
CDR3 DNA: TGTGCCAGCAGCTACGGCGTGGGGAACACTGAAGCTTTCTTT
CDR3 protein: CASSYGVGNTEAFF

J gene: TRBJ2-1
clone size: many
D gene: TRBD1
V gene: TRBV5-1
CDR3 DNA: TGCGCCAGCAGCTCCCCGGGACAGTTCTCCTACAATGAGCAGTTCTTC
CDR3 protein: CASSSPGQFSYNEQFF

J gene: TRBJ2-7
clone size: few
D gene: .
V gene: TRBV9
CDR3 DNA: TGTGCCAGCAGCGTAGAGGCAGGCTACGAGCAGTACTTC
CDR3 protein: CASSVEAGYEQYF

J gene: TRBJ2-7
clone size: .
D gene: TRBD1
V gene: TRBV10-3
CDR3 DNA: TGTGCCATCAGTGTCTTAGGGGGCAGCTACGAGCAGTACTTC
CDR3 protein: CAISVLGGSYEQYF

J gene: TRBJ1-5
clone size: .
D gene: TRBD1
V gene: TRBV12-3/TRBV12-4
CDR3 DNA: TGTGCCAGCAGTTTAGCGGGGTCAGGGGGTCAGCCCCAGCATTTT
CDR3 protein: CASSLAGSGGQPQHF

J gene: TRBJ1-6
clone size: .
D gene: TRBD1
V gene: TRBV10-1
CDR3 DNA: TGCGCCAGCAGCGCCGGGACAGAAAATTCACCCCTCCACTTT
CDR3 protein: CASSAGTENSPLHF

J gene: TRBJ2-7
clone size: many
D gene: .
V gene: TRBV11-2
CDR3 DNA: TGTGCCAGCAGTTTTTCTGGGGCATCGTGGGAGCAGTACTTC
CDR3 protein: CASSFSGASWEQYF

J gene: TRBJ1-2
clone size: .
D gene: .
V gene: TRBV3-1
CDR3 DNA: TGTGCCAGCAGCCCATCTGTACAGGCTGGCTATGGCTACACCTTC
CDR3 protein: CASSPSVQAGYGYTF

J gene: TRBJ2-3
clone size: many
D gene: .
V gene: TRBV20-1
CDR3 DNA: TGCAGTGCCCGCTTCCAAGTGAGCACAGATACGCAGTATTTT
CDR3 protein: CSARFQVSTDTQYF

J gene: TRBJ2-1
clone size: few
D gene: .
V gene: TRBV12-3/TRBV12-4
CDR3 DNA: TGTGCCAGCAGGGGTGCACAACCCGGGGAGTCAGATGAGCAGTTCTTC
CDR3 protein: CASRGAQPGESDEQFF

J gene: TRBJ1-6
clone size: few
D gene: .
V gene: TRBV6-1
CDR3 DNA: TGTGCCAGCAGTAGAGGCGGGGTACTTAGGGATTCACCCCTCCACTTT
CDR3 protein: CASSRGGVLRDSPLHF

J gene: TRBJ2-2
clone size: .
D gene: .
V gene: TRBV10-1
CDR3 DNA: TGCGCCAGCAGTGACAACGGATACTCCGGCGGGGAGCTGTTTTTT
CDR3 protein: CASSDNGYSGGELFF

J gene: TRBJ2-7
clone size: few
D gene: TRBD1
V gene: TRBV5-5
CDR3 DNA: TGTGCCAGCAACTTCAAGACAGGGGCGAACTCCTACGAGCAGTACTTC
CDR3 protein: CASNFKTGANSYEQYF

J gene: TRBJ2-7
clone size: few
D gene: .
V gene: TRBV7-7
CDR3 DNA: TGTGCCAGCAGCTTAGCTCCAAGGGCCGAGCAGTACTTC
CDR3 protein: CASSLAPRAEQYF

J gene: TRBJ2-3
clone size: few
D gene: TRBD1
V gene: TRBV6-5
CDR3 DNA: TGTGCCAGCAGTTCGGGACAGGGCCCAGATACGCAGTATTTT
CDR3 protein: CASSSGQGPDTQYF

J gene: TRBJ2-7
clone size: few
D gene: .
V gene: TRBV6-9
CDR3 DNA: TGTGCCAGCAGTTACCGCCTCCCGACGGGGCCCTACGAGCAGTACTTC
CDR3 protein: CASSYRLPTGPYEQYF

J gene: TRBJ2-1
clone size: many
D gene: .
V gene: TRBV4-2
CDR3 DNA: TGTGCCAGCAGCCAGCCTCAACAGGGGCAGTTCTTC
CDR3 protein: CASSQPQQGQFF

J gene: TRBJ1-2
clone size: .
D gene: .
V gene: TRBV12-3/TRBV12-4
CDR3 DNA: TGTGCCAGCAGTTTAGCCTCTGCTCCGGGTTACTATGGCTACACCTTC
CDR3 protein: CASSLASAPGYYGYTF

J gene: TRBJ2-7
clone size: .
D gene: .
V gene: TRBV7-2
CDR3 DNA: TGTGCCAGCAGCTCCCCCAGGTACGAGCAGTACTTC
CDR3 protein: CASSSPRYEQYF

J gene: TRBJ2-5
clone size: few
D gene: .
V gene: TRBV6-1
CDR3 DNA: TGTGCCAGCAGACTGGGACGGACGCAAGAGACCCAGTACTTC
CDR3 protein: CASRLGRTQETQYF

J gene: TRBJ2-3
clone size: few
D gene: .
V gene: TRBV7-8
CDR3 DNA: TGTGCCAGCAGCTTAGGTGTAGCGGTGAGCACAGATACGCAGTATTTT
CDR3 protein: CASSLGVAVSTDTQYF

J gene: TRBJ1-1
clone size: many
D gene: TRBD1
V gene: TRBV20-1
CDR3 DNA: TGCAGTGCTTCGACCGGGACAGCGAACACTGAAGCTTTCTTT
CDR3 protein: CSASTGTANTEAFF

J gene: TRBJ2-1
clone size: few
D gene: TRBD2
V gene: TRBV18
CDR3 DNA: TGTGCCAGCTCACCACGGACTAGCGTCGCGTCCTACAATGAGCAGTTCTTC
CDR3 protein: CASSPRTSVASYNEQFF

J gene: TRBJ1-2
clone size: .
D gene: .
V gene: TRBV7-9
CDR3 DNA: TGTGCCAGCAGCTTAGATCGGGAAAATAGCTACACCTTC
CDR3 protein: CASSLDRENSYTF

J gene: TRBJ1-1
clone size: many
D gene: .
V gene: TRBV2
CDR3 DNA: TGTGCCAGCAGTGAAGTGGGTATGAACACTGAAGCTTTCTTT
CDR3 protein: CASSEVGMNTEAFF

J gene: TRBJ2-1
clone size: .
D gene: .
V gene: TRBV10-3
CDR3 DNA: TGTGCCATCAGTGAGGACCAGGGGGGCGATGAGCAGTTCTTC
CDR3 protein: CAISEDQGGDEQFF